The rows below give T cell receptor beta chains drawn from one sample of a study of vaccination and CD4 T cells after COVID-19. TCRdb re-called the PCR reads with MiXCR, one entry per CDR3 protein. The table records some 25,000 distinct CDR3 sequences, roughly 60% of them present only once. The antigens these receptors bind are not known. Material: CD4+ T cells from blood, cultured in vitro, obtained after SARS-CoV-2 vaccination. The receptors were gathered from a human donor who received a COVID-19 vaccine. CDR3s include the opening cysteine and the closing phenylalanine or tryptophan.

v_gene,j_gene,CDR3aa
TRBV21-1,TRBJ2-5,CASSKGTDQETQYF
TRBV20-1,TRBJ1-6,CSARDSSSYNSPLHF
TRBV18,TRBJ2-5,CASSPVTGGRGETQYF
TRBV20-1,TRBJ2-1,CSARGGGASNEQFF
TRBV11-3,TRBJ2-3,CASRSALSTDTQYF
TRBV30,TRBJ2-3,CAWSDPGTGYKDTQYF
TRBV20-1,TRBJ2-5,CSASLPPQETQYF
TRBV19,TRBJ2-3,CASSGRVTSAGTDTQYF
TRBV19,TRBJ2-7,CASSTRLTGMVSYEQYF
TRBV2,TRBJ1-2,CASSERGGRSYGYTF
TRBV2,TRBJ1-1,CASMVIGGLGEAFF
TRBV2,TRBJ2-2,CASSKPGQMTLANTGELFF
TRBV7-6,TRBJ1-5,CASSQQGSNQPQHF
TRBV7-2,TRBJ2-7,CASSSLQGSYEQYF
TRBV2,TRBJ1-5,CASSQGGGTEQPQHF
TRBV20-1,TRBJ1-2,CSARAPGAGNGYTF
TRBV30,TRBJ2-2,CAWSAVGNTGELFF
TRBV5-1,TRBJ2-5,CASSLEGLLGETQYF
TRBV5-1,TRBJ2-7,CASGSGQGQVKQYF
TRBV25-1,TRBJ2-5,CASPISISDRGLQETQYF
TRBV27,TRBJ2-7,CASSLSSSWRQISYEQYF
TRBV7-3,TRBJ2-3,CASSALAGAGDTQYF
TRBV2,TRBJ2-5,CASSRLAQETQYF
TRBV2,TRBJ1-2,CASSTRGPGYTF
TRBV30,TRBJ2-7,CAWRREPGTSSYEQYF
TRBV15,TRBJ2-3,CATSRDLPGLEVYTQYF
TRBV10-3,TRBJ1-1,CAISAETGGMATEAFF
TRBV6-1,TRBJ1-5,CASRDPRRGNQPQHF
TRBV6-1,TRBJ1-5,CASRPPTGQPQHF
TRBV7-3,TRBJ1-3,CASSLSGGNTIYF
TRBV7-8,TRBJ1-4,CASSLAETGGNEKLFF
TRBV6-1,TRBJ2-7,CASRRGLGGVILF
TRBV10-1,TRBJ2-3,CASSSPSGGRYSSTDTQYF
TRBV20-1,TRBJ1-6,CSARPRTSANSPLHF
TRBV19,TRBJ2-7,CASSSRQGGSYEQYF
TRBV24-1,TRBJ2-3,CATSTGADTQYF
TRBV20-1,TRBJ2-7,CSARGGVEQYF
TRBV30,TRBJ1-4,CAWRGQGLGKLFF
TRBV2,TRBJ1-2,CASQGPWNGGYTF
TRBV12-3/TRBV12-4,TRBJ1-1,CASGSSGTTEAFF
TRBV20-1,TRBJ1-5,CSARESPGGLRNQPQHF
TRBV6-1,TRBJ2-4,CASRTVSGDIQYF
TRBV6-5,TRBJ1-4,CASSYIADGNEKLFF
TRBV20-1,TRBJ2-1,CSAAYSGGTYNEQFF
TRBV6-2/TRBV6-3,TRBJ1-1,CASSFGGGDFTEAFF
TRBV19,TRBJ1-1,CASSAFADNTEAFF
TRBV28,TRBJ2-1,CASSFFGHYNEQFF